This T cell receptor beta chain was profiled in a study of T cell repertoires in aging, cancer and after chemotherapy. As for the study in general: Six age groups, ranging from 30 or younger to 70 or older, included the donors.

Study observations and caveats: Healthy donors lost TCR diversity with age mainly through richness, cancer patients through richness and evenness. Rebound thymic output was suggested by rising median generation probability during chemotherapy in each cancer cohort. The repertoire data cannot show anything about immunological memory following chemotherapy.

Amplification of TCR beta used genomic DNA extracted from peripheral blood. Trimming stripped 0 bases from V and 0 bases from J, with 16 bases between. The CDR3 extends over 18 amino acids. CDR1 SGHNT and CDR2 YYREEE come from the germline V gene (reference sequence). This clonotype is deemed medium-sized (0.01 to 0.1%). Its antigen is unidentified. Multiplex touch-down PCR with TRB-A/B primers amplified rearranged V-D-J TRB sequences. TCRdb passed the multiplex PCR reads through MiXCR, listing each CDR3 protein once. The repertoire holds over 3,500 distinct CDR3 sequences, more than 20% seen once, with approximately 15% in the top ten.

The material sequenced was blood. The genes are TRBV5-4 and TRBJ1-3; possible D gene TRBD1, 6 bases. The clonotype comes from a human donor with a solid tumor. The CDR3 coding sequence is TGTGCCAGCAGCTTGGCCGGGGCAGGGGCCAGCTCTGGAAACACCATATATTTT. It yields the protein CASSLAGAGASSGNTIYF. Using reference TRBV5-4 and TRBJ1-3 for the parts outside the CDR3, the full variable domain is ETGVTQSPTHLIKTRGQQVTLRCSSQSGHNTVSWYQQALGQGPQFIFQYYREEENGRGNFPPRFSGLQFPNYSSELNVNALELDDSALYLCASSLAGAGASSGNTIYFGEGSWLTVV.